A selection of T cell receptor beta chains follows, all from one sample in a study of T cells after yellow fever vaccination. Via MiXCR, TCRdb re-called the 5' RACE reads, giving one row per CDR3 protein. Among tens of thousands of distinct CDR3 sequences listed, 6% to 7.5% were seen once. This specimen consisted of CD8+ T cells sorted from PBMCs, obtained 15 days after the yellow fever booster vaccination. The receptors were gathered from a man aged 25-45 years who received the YFV17D yellow fever vaccine. Each CDR3 is given without its conserved first and last residue. Fields, in order: CDR3 protein, J gene, V gene.

ASSLESGPGETQY	TRBJ2-5	TRBV27
ASTPFGRDYDEQY	TRBJ2-7	TRBV9
ASRPGRGLHEQF	TRBJ2-1	TRBV19
ASSFTDRGPEVKY	TRBJ2-3	TRBV5-1
ASARDETPSYNEQF	TRBJ2-1	TRBV30
SAASAQETQY	TRBJ2-5	TRBV29-1
ASSLASGGETQY	TRBJ2-5	TRBV12-3/TRBV12-4
ASSFAGGLVGELF	TRBJ2-2	TRBV5-1
ASRAGQGASYNEQF	TRBJ2-1	TRBV28
ASSQGGWGELF	TRBJ2-2	TRBV3-1
ASSLTSGSTDTQY	TRBJ2-3	TRBV6-2/TRBV6-3
AWKRGLVRAGDTQY	TRBJ2-3	TRBV30
SVELAASTDTQY	TRBJ2-3	TRBV29-1
ASSVGGSSHEQY	TRBJ2-7	TRBV9
ASSVGLAGVPRENEQF	TRBJ2-1	TRBV9
SVRGSNSYEQY	TRBJ2-7	TRBV29-1
ASSYSRLDTQY	TRBJ2-3	TRBV6-5
ASSNPGGRVGNEQF	TRBJ2-1	TRBV27
ASETGANTGELF	TRBJ2-2	TRBV6-2/TRBV6-3